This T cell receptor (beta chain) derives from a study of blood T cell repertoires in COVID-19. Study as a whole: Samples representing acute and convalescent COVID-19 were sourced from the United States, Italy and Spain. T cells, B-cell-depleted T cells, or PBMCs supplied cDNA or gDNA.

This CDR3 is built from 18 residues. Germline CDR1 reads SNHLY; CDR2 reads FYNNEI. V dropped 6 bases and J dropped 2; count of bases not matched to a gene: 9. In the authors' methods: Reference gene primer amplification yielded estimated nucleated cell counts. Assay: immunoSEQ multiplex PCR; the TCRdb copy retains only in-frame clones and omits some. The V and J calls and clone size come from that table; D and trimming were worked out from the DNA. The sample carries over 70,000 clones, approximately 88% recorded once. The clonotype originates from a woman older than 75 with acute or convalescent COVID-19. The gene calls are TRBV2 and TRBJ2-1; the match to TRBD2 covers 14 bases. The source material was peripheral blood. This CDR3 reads CASSGTSGSGSPYNEQFF. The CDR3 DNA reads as TGTGCCAGCAGCGGGACTAGCGGGAGCGGGTCCCCCTACAATGAGCAGTTCTTC.